Listed here are 18 T cell receptor beta chains from one sample, sequenced in a study of beta chain features in type 1 diabetes. Every isolated RNA sample was fully reverse transcribed, so sequencing captured expressed TCRB transcripts. Sequencing used immunoSEQ multiplex PCR; TCRdb keeps in-frame clones, though not all of them. Among 350,000 to 450,000 clones listed, approximately 15% were seen once. The sequencing sample was made of naive CD4+ T cells from blood. The receptor set was obtained from a man between 25 and 39 years old in good health.

The gene calls are TRBV29-1 and TRBJ2-5, with 12 bases aligning to TRBD2. Germline V gene sequence: CDR1 SQVTM, CDR2 ANQGSEA. Trimming removed 6 bases from V and 5 bases from J; junction bases left unmatched: 10. The CDR3 extends over 15 amino acids. The CDR3 DNA follows: TGCAGCGTCGGAGGACTAGCGGGGCCCCCGGAGACCCAGTACTTC. Amino acids: CSVGGLAGPPETQYF. Variable domain in full (rest from reference TRBV29-1 and TRBJ2-5): SAVISQKPSRDICQRGTSLTIQCQVDSQVTMMFWYRQQPGQSLTLIATANQGSEATYESGFVIDKFPISRPNLTFSTLTVSNMSPEDSSIYLCSVGGLAGPPETQYFGPGTRLLVL.

There are a few counts of this clone. V and J are TRBV29-1 and TRBJ1-1; weak D call: TRBD1 (5 bases). V dropped 2 bases and J dropped 4 bases, with 17 bases sitting between them. The CDR3 has 15 residues. Germline assignment: CDR1 SQVTM and CDR2 ANQGSEA. The CDR3 loop is CSVEFSGQGGTEAFF. For the CDR3, the DNA is TGCAGCGTTGAATTTAGTGGGCAGGGAGGCACTGAAGCTTTCTTT.

The sample holds a few counts of this clone. The chain combines TRBV7-9 with TRBJ2-7, with D tentatively TRBD1 (5 bases). Looked up from germline, CDR1 is SEHNR and CDR2 is FQNEAQ (reference sequence). The CDR3 totals 11 residues. V was trimmed by 5 bases and J by 9 bases, leaving 11 bases between them. CDR3 sequence: CASSNGRAQYF. CDR3 DNA sequence: TGTGCCAGCAGCAACGGCAGGGCGCAGTACTTC.

Only a few counts were recorded for this clone. This chain links TRBV7-4 with TRBJ2-3; perhaps TRBD2 as D (5 bases). Trimming took 1 base from V and 14 from J, leaving 7 bases between them. The germline V gene encodes CDR1 SGHVT and CDR2 SQSDAQ. The length of the CDR3 is 10 residues. The CDR3 here is CASSLGRSYF. In DNA form, the CDR3 reads TGTGCCAGCAGCTTAGGGAGGTCGTATTTT.

In its sample, this clone was seen a few times. The chain employs TRBV28 and TRBJ1-5; D gene ambiguous. Germline CDR1 and CDR2: MDHEN and SYDVKM. The ends were cut back, 6 bases at V and 5 bases at J, with 20 bases in the middle. This CDR3 region has 16 residues. The CDR3, as DNA: TGTGCCAGCAGCTCCGTAGCGGGGAGACTCGATCAGCCCCAGCATTTT. The encoded protein is CASSSVAGRLDQPQHF.

This clone occurred a few times. The rearrangement uses TRBV5-4 and TRBJ2-3; TRBD2 is a possible D gene (6 bases). The CDR3 has 15 amino acids. Germline V gives CDR1 SGHNT, CDR2 YYREEE (reference sequence). Trimming took off 0 bases at V and 1 base at J, with 9 bases between the two ends. DNA for the CDR3: TGTGCCAGCAGCTTGGGAAGCGGGCGCACAGATACGCAGTATTTT. Protein sequence: CASSLGSGRTDTQYF.

The chain recombines TRBV4-1 with TRBJ2-3; D is possibly TRBD2 (5 bases). The CDR3 extends over 15 amino acids. CDR1 MGHRA and CDR2 YSYEKL come from the germline V gene. V was clipped by 7 bases and J by 4 bases, with 18 bases between them. The CDR3 spells CASTEGLARPDTQYF. CDR3 nucleotides: TGCGCCAGCACCGAAGGGCTAGCTCGCCCAGATACGCAGTATTTT.

V is TRBV11-3 and J is TRBJ2-4, with 7 bases that match TRBD1. CDR3 size: 15 residues. Germline V gives CDR1 SGHNT, CDR2 YENEEA. The V and J ends lost 5 bases and 0 bases, in that order; junction bases with no gene match: 4. The CDR3 loop is CASSPGQLAKNIQYF. DNA for the CDR3: TGTGCCAGCAGCCCGGGACAGCTAGCCAAAAACATTCAGTACTTC.

V and J are TRBV19 and TRBJ2-1, with unresolved D. Germline V gives CDR1 LNHDA, CDR2 SQIVND (reference sequence). V lost 7 bases to trimming and J lost 6 bases, with 13 bases between them. This CDR3 spans 13 amino acids. The CDR3 loop is CASTHSSANEQFF. The DNA of the CDR3 is TGTGCCAGTACACACAGTTCTGCCAATGAGCAGTTCTTC.

This clone was detected only a few times. The V and J genes are TRBV4-3 and TRBJ2-1; D not certain. CDR1 and CDR2 from the germline V gene are LGHNA and YSLEER. V lost 0 bases and J 5 bases, leaving 14 bases between the germline ends. The CDR3 loop spans 16 amino acids. The CDR3 nucleotides read TGCGCCAGCAGCCAAGATTACGCGTTGTCCGACAATGAGCAGTTCTTC. It yields the protein CASSQDYALSDNEQFF.

A remark on this clone: Within the sample, other DNA sequences also encode this same CDR3. The chain joins TRBV5-1 to TRBJ2-2; no definite D call. The germline V and J ends were trimmed by 0 bases and 1 base, with 4 bases remaining between them. The CDR3 totals 14 residues. The V gene's germline CDR1 is SGHRS and CDR2 YFSETQ. The CDR3 sequence: CASSLAGNTGELFF. The CDR3 region has the DNA TGCGCCAGCAGCTTGGCCGGGAACACCGGGGAGCTGTTTTTT.

This clone was counted a single time. The chain joins TRBV27 to TRBJ2-3; 9 nucleotides agree with TRBD1. The CDR3 covers 14 residues. Per germline, CDR1 MNHEY and CDR2 SMNVEV (reference sequence). The junction had 2 bases not matched to a gene; V was cut back by 5 bases and J by 2 bases. This chain's CDR3 is CASSRDRATDTQYF. The CDR3 nucleotides are TGTGCCAGCAGTCGGGACAGGGCCACAGATACGCAGTATTTT.

The chain couples TRBV7-2 to TRBJ2-6; 7 bases map to TRBD1. Germline CDR1 SGHTA, CDR2 FQGNSA. V lost 1 base to trimming and J lost 0 bases; unmatched junction nucleotides: 3. The CDR3 runs 17 residues. The chain's CDR3 is CASSLDRGLSGANVLTF. CDR3 DNA: TGTGCCAGCAGCTTAGACAGGGGCCTCTCTGGGGCCAACGTCCTGACTTTC.

This clone was seen a handful of times. The V and J genes are TRBV13 and TRBJ2-5; 15 positions match TRBD2. Unmatched junction bases numbered 15, after V lost 5 bases and J lost 5 bases. CDR1 PRHDT and CDR2 FYEKMQ come from the germline V gene (reference sequence). The CDR3 contains 19 residues. CDR3 nucleotide sequence: TGTGCCAGCAGCCACGGACTAGCGGGGGGGGCTGTTATGAGGGAGACCCAGTACTTC. This sequence encodes CASSHGLAGGAVMRETQYF.

This clone occurred a few times. V and J are TRBV5-4 and TRBJ2-3; TRBD2 matches 9 bases. The ends lost 4 bases at V and 3 bases at J; junction bases unmatched: 6. Per germline, CDR1 SGHNT and CDR2 YYREEE (reference sequence). The CDR3 runs 15 residues. For the CDR3, the DNA is TGTGCCAGCAGCAAACCGGGACTAGCTACAGATACGCAGTATTTT. Translated, it gives CASSKPGLATDTQYF. Drawing the rest from reference TRBV5-4 and TRBJ2-3, the complete variable domain is ETGVTQSPTHLIKTRGQQVTLRCSSQSGHNTVSWYQQALGQGPQFIFQYYREEENGRGNFPPRFSGLQFPNYSSELNVNALELDDSALYLCASSKPGLATDTQYFGPGTRLTVL.

This clone was recorded many times. The chain couples TRBV15 to TRBJ2-7, with D unresolved. The V end was cut by 3 bases, the J end by 3 bases, with 15 bases between. The CDR3 spans 15 residues. Germline V CDR1 and CDR2: LNHNV, YYDKDF (reference sequence). DNA of the CDR3: TGTGCCACCAGCAGCCCAGGACGGGCGCGCTACGAGCAGTACTTC. The encoded protein is CATSSPGRARYEQYF.

This clone was seen more than once but under ten times. V is TRBV19 and J is TRBJ2-1, with TRBD2 matching 13 bases. Trimming at V came to 6 bases and at J to 5 bases, leaving 7 bases not matched to a gene. Germline CDR1 and CDR2: LNHDA and SQIVND (reference sequence). This CDR3 comprises 16 residues. CDR3 protein: CASSPRTSGSNNEQFF. The DNA for the CDR3 is TGTGCCAGTAGCCCCCGGACTAGCGGGAGCAACAATGAGCAGTTCTTC.

The chain uses TRBV9 and TRBJ2-2, with 8 positions matching TRBD2. Germline V gene data show CDR1 as SGDLS and CDR2 as YYNGEE. The CDR3 sequence is 15 residues long. Trimming took 2 bases from V and 2 from J; bases not matched to a gene: 2. CDR3 nucleotides: TGTGCCAGCAGCGTTGGGACTAGTAACACCGGGGAGCTGTTTTTT. This sequence encodes CASSVGTSNTGELFF.